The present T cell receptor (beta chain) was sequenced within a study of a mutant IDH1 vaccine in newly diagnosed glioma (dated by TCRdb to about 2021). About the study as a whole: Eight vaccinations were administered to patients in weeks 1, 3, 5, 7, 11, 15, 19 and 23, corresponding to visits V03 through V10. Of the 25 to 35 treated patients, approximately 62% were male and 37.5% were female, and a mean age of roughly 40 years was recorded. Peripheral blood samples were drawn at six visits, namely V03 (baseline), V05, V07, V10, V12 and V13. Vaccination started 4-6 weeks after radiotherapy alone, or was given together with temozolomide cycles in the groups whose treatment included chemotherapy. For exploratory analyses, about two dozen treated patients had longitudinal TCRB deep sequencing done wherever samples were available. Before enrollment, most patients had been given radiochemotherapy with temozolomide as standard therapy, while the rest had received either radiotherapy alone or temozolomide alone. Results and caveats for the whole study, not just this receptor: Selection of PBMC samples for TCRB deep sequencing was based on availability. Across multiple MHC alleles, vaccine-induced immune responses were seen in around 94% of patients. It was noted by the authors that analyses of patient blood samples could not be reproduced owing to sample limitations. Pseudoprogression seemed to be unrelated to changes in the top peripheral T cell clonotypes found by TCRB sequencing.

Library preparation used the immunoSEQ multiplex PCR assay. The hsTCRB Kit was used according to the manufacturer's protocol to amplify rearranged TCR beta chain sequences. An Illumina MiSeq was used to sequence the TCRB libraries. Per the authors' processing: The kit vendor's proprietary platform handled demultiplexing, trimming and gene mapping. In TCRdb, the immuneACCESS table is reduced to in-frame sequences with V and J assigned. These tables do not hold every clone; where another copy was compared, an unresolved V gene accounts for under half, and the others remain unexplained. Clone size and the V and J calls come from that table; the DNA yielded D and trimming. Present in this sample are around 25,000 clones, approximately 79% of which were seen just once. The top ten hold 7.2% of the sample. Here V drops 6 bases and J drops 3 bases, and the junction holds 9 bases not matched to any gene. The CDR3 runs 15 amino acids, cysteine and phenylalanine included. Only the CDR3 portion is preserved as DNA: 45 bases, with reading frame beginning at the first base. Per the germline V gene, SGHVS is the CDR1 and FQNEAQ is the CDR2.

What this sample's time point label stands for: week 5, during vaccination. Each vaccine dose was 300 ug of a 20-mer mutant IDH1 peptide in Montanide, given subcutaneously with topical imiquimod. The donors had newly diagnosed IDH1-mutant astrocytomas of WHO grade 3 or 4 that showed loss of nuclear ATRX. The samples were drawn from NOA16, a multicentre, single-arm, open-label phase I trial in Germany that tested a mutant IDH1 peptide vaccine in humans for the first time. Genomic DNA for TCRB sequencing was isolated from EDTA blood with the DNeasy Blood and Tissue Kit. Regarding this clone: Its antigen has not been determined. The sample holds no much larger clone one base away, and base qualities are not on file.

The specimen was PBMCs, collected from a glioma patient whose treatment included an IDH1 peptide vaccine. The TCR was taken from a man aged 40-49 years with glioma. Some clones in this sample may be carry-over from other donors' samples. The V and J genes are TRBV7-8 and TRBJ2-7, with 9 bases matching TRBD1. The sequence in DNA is TGTGCCAGCAGTTTCGACAGGGGGATTATCTACGAGCAGTACTTC. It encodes CASSFDRGIIYEQYF.